The clone carrying this T cell receptor beta chain was counted many times. What it binds is unknown. These data originate in a study of naive and memory T cell subsets. The beta constant-region primer was an equimolar mix of two oligonucleotides covering TRBC1 and TRBC2. TCRdb recomputed calls from the UMI-ligation and nested PCR reads with MiXCR, one row per CDR3 protein. The table shows about 21,000 distinct CDR3 sequences, with more than 9.5% occurring only once. Findings and limits, study-wide: Each distinct alpha or beta sequence counts as one clonotype. Over 85% of naive TCR sequences appeared only once, unlike memory subsets.

Separate alpha and beta amplification began at the second PCR step. Four subsets defined by CD45RA and CD27 were sorted after CD3, CD4, CD8 and live/dead staining. V was shortened by 7 bases and J by 4 bases, with 15 bases between the two germline ends. This CDR3 comprises 14 residues. Looked up from germline, CDR1 is KGHSY and CDR2 is FQNENV. The sample taken for sequencing was central memory CD8+ T cells from blood. This rearrangement joins TRBV16 to TRBJ2-3, with D tentatively TRBD1 (6 bases). The sequence was collected from a human donor in good health. CDR3 residues: CASTSAGAADTQYF. DNA of the CDR3: TGTGCCAGCACTTCGGCAGGGGCAGCAGATACGCAGTATTTT.